This T cell receptor beta chain originates from a study of tumor-infiltrating lymphocytes in glioblastoma multiforme. This clonotype qualifies as medium-sized. The V and J ends lost 1 base and 7 bases, in that order; junction bases with no gene match: 13. Germline-derived CDR1 and CDR2 are LGHNA and YNFKEQ. This CDR3 contains 17 residues. TCR beta libraries were built from RNA through three nested multiplex PCR rounds using modified ARM-PCR. Via MiXCR, TCRdb re-called the multiplex PCR reads, giving one row per CDR3 protein. The sample has 13,000 or so distinct CDR3 sequences, around 60% seen once. The chain joins TRBV4-2 to TRBJ1-5; 7 nucleotides match TRBD1. The source of this sequence is a male donor with glioblastoma. Input material: brain tumor tissue. CDR3 loop: CASSQVTTGVGGQPQHF. The CDR3 DNA sequence: TGTGCCAGCAGCCAAGTAACTACAGGGGTGGGTGGCCAGCCCCAGCATTTT.